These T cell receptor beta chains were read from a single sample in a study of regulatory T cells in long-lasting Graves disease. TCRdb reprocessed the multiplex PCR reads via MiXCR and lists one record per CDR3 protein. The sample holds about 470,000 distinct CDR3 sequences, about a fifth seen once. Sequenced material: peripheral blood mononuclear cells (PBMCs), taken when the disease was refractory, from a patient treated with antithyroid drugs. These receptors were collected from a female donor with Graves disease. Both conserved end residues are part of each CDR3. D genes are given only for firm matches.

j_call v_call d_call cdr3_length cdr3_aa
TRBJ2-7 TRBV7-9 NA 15 CASSLGDGHSYEQYF
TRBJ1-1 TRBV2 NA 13 CATRTATNTEAFF
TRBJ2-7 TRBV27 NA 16 CASSLGFGSVSYEQYF
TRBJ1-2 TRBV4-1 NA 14 CASSQARDIYGYTF
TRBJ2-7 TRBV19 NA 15 CASSAFENRVYEQYF
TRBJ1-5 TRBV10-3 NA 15 CAISDPKVGAGHQHF
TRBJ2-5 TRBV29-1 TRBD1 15 CSVEESQGVGETQYF
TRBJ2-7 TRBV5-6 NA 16 CASSLGAGEFAYEQYF
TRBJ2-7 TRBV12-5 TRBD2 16 CASAQILGSGGYEQYF
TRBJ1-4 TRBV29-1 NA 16 CSVRMQTEGTNEKLFF
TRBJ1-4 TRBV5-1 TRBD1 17 CASSSRDRGENYEKLFF
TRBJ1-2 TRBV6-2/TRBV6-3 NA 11 CASSYAYGYTF
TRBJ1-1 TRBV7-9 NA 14 CASSPTTDNTEAFF
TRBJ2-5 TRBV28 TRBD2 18 CASSLALTGTTPRETQYF
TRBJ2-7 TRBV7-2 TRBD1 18 CASRPRPQGAGGDHEQYF
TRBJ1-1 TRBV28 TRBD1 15 CASSLPQGGGTEAFF
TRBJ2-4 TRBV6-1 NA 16 CASSRELIRAKNIQYF
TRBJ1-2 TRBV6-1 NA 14 CASSQAGVRYGYTF
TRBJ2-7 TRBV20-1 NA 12 CSATGVLYEQYF
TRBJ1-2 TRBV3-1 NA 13 CASSHPGTYGCTF
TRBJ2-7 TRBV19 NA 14 CASSTQRDSYEQYF
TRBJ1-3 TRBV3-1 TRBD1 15 CASSQVTGVGNTIYF
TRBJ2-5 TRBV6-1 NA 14 CASSEDHTQETQYF
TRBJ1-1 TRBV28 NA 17 CASSHPPRQRMNTEAFF
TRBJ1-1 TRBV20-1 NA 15 CSARDWPAPGTEAFF
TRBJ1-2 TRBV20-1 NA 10 CSAPDYGYTF
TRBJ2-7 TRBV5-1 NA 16 CASSLGRQGEGYEQYF
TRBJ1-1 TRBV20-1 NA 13 CSVSGTKNTEAFF
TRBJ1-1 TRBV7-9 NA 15 CASSLSKGVNTEAFF
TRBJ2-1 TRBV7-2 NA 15 CASSPFEGSYNEQFF
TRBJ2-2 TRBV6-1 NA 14 CASSNIARSGELFF
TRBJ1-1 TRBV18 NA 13 CASSWAGNTEAFF
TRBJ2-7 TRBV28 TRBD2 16 CASPPGSGEGRNEQYF